The clone carrying this T cell receptor beta chain occurred a few times. The target antigen is unknown. The sample comes from a study of early T cells in non-severe SARS-CoV-2 infection. Study-wide background: The chains were unpaired, and the sequenced material was bulk RNA from unsorted whole blood.

Germline CDR1 reads DFQATT; CDR2 reads SNEGSKA (reference sequence). The CDR3 sequence is 12 residues long. Overall study results and limits: Missing private and CD4 specificities, VDJdb matching favored anti-spike CD8 responses.

Individual cDNA molecules each received unique molecular identifiers attached to them. TCRdb reprocessed the 5' RACE reads with MiXCR, giving one entry per CDR3 protein. Altogether 65,000 to 95,000 distinct CDR3 sequences are present, 10% to 15% being singletons, with the ten largest covering around 16%. The genes are TRBV20-1 and TRBJ1-1; the D gene is possibly TRBD1 (6 bases). This TCR was sampled from an adult who was a healthcare worker with PCR-confirmed SARS-CoV-2 infection or an uninfected control (not recorded which). The donor label of this sample is uncertain. The specimen was whole blood, collected at baseline. The CDR3 DNA reads TGCAGGGGGGCAGAACCGAACACTGAAGCTTTCTTT. It yields the protein CRGAEPNTEAFF.